This is a list of T cell receptor beta chains from one sample in a study of T cell repertoires in ileal Crohn's disease. Clones were sequenced by immunoSEQ multiplex PCR, and TCRdb holds only the in-frame ones, with some missing. The sample lists 14,000 or so clones; 78% were seen once. The sequenced sample consisted of ileal tissue. The receptors here all came from an adult with Crohn's disease. Both conserved end residues are part of each CDR3. The D gene is left open where the match is weak. The size entry is marked missing in some rows and otherwise reads once, few, many or a size class.

TGTGCCAGCAGTTACTCAAGCGGGAGTCAATCCTACGAGCAGTACTTC CASSYSSGSQSYEQYF TRBJ2-7 NA TRBV6-6 TRBD2
TGTGCCAGTATGGACGAGGGATCGAGGCAGTACTTC CASMDEGSRQYF TRBJ2-7 NA TRBV19 NA
TGTGCCATCATGGGGTGGAGGGGTAGGAATGAGCAGTTCTTC CAIMGWRGRNEQFF TRBJ2-1 NA TRBV10-3 NA
TGTGCCAGCAGCTTACCCGGACAGGGATGGACAGATACGCAGTATTTT CASSLPGQGWTDTQYF TRBJ2-3 NA TRBV11-1 TRBD1
TGCGCCAGCAGCCGGATTACAGGGTCCAGTATAACCTACGAGCAGTACTTC CASSRITGSSITYEQYF TRBJ2-7 once TRBV5-1 NA
TGTGCCAGCGGGCTAGCGGGGGGCGAGCAGTACTTC CASGLAGGEQYF TRBJ2-7 NA TRBV6-5 TRBD2
TGTGCCAGCTCACGGGGAGGCGGGGAGCTGTTTTTT CASSRGGGELFF TRBJ2-2 NA TRBV18 NA
TGTGCCAGCAGTGGGGGACAGGGAAACTATGGCTACACCTTC CASSGGQGNYGYTF TRBJ1-2 once TRBV6-1 TRBD1
TGCAGCGTTGAAGATCCCCTAGCGGGGATTTACAATGAGCAGTTCTTC CSVEDPLAGIYNEQFF TRBJ2-1 NA TRBV29-1 TRBD2
TGTGCCTGGAGTGTAGCCGGGGATCAGCCCCAGCATTTT CAWSVAGDQPQHF TRBJ1-5 NA TRBV30 NA
TGTGCCAGCAGCCAAGACGGGACAACTAATGAAAAACTGTTTTTT CASSQDGTTNEKLFF TRBJ1-4 NA TRBV7-6 NA
TGTGCCAGCAGCTTGGCAAAATTCCAGGGTACAGATACGCAGTATTTT CASSLAKFQGTDTQYF TRBJ2-3 few TRBV7-2 NA
TGTGCCAGCAGCTTACGGGCGGGAGGGCCGGGGAATGAGCAGTTCTTC CASSLRAGGPGNEQFF TRBJ2-1 NA TRBV7-9 TRBD2
TGTGCCAGCAGTTCCTGGACAGGCCACGAGCAGTACTTC CASSSWTGHEQYF TRBJ2-7 few TRBV27 TRBD1
TGTGCCAGCTCACCTGATCGGGGCCTGGAGGGAGCTTTCTTT CASSPDRGLEGAFF TRBJ1-1 few TRBV18 NA
TGTGCCAGCAGTTCCCTAGCGGGAGCGTACAATGAGCAGTTCTTC CASSSLAGAYNEQFF TRBJ2-1 once TRBV6-1 TRBD2
TGTGCCAGCAGTTCCCTCCAGCGGGGGGAAAACATTCAGTACTTC CASSSLQRGENIQYF TRBJ2-4 medium-sized TRBV27 TRBD2
TGTGCCAGCAAAACGGAACGACTAACCTACGAGCAGTACTTC CASKTERLTYEQYF TRBJ2-7 NA TRBV2 NA
TGCAGCGGTACACAGGGCACTGAAGCTTTCTTT CSGTQGTEAFF TRBJ1-1 NA TRBV29-1 NA
TGTGCCAGCGGAACTTACGGGGGGGCCATAGATACGCAGTATTTT CASGTYGGAIDTQYF TRBJ2-3 NA TRBV7-2 TRBD2
TGTGCCACCAGCAGGGGGGGTACCGACTATGGCTACACCTTC CATSRGGTDYGYTF TRBJ1-2 once TRBV15 NA
TGCGCCAGCAGCTCTCGACCCCCCCCGAGCGATGAGCAGTTCTTC CASSSRPPPSDEQFF TRBJ2-1 NA TRBV5-1 NA
TGTGCCAGCAGCTTAGACAGCAATGAGCAGTTCTTC CASSLDSNEQFF TRBJ2-1 NA TRBV7-9 NA
TGTGCCAGTTCCACGGACAGGGCCGGCACAGATACGCAGTATTTT CASSTDRAGTDTQYF TRBJ2-3 NA TRBV19 TRBD1
TGTGCCAGCAGTGGAGGACAGACGCCTCGAGCTTTCTTT CASSGGQTPRAFF TRBJ1-1 NA TRBV2 NA
TGTGCCAGCAGTGGTCGGACAGGGGAGGGCCACGAGCAGTACTTC CASSGRTGEGHEQYF TRBJ2-7 few TRBV6-1 TRBD1
TGTGCCAGCAGCTTGACTAGCGGGGCCAGGACCTACAATGAGCAGTTCTTC CASSLTSGARTYNEQFF TRBJ2-1 NA TRBV5-4 TRBD2